Listed below are T cell receptor beta chains from one sample, sequenced in a study of T and B cells in COVID-19 patients. TCRdb re-derived calls from the multiplex PCR reads in MiXCR, one entry per CDR3 protein. The repertoire holds some 6,000 distinct CDR3 sequences, with roughly 27% as singletons. Material: blood. The source of these receptors is a human donor with active COVID-19. CDR3s include the opening cysteine and the closing phenylalanine or tryptophan. The D gene is left open where the match is weak. Some rows have no size entry. The others give once, few or many, or a class for an expanded clone.

clone_size j_call d_call v_call cdr3_nt cdr3_aa
many TRBJ2-7 . TRBV12-3/TRBV12-4 TGTGCCAGCAGAAAAGGGGGAATCTACGAGCAGTACTTC CASRKGGIYEQYF
many TRBJ2-3 . TRBV7-2 TGTGCCAGCAGCTTAGCAAGGGGGGGCGCGGATACGCAGTATTTT CASSLARGGADTQYF
medium-sized TRBJ1-6 . TRBV6-5 TGTGCCAGCAGTTACCAGGAAGCCTCCTATAATTCACCCCTCCACTTT CASSYQEASYNSPLHF
few TRBJ1-1 TRBD1 TRBV5-1 TGCGCCAGCAGCGATACAGGGGTTAGCGCTGAAGCTTTCTTT CASSDTGVSAEAFF
medium-sized TRBJ2-7 . TRBV19 TGTGCCAGTAGTACCCTAGGGGGTGGATCCGAGCAGTACTTC CASSTLGGGSEQYF
. TRBJ2-1 . TRBV7-2 TGTGCCAGCAGCTTACAGTACAATGAGCAGTTCTTC CASSLQYNEQFF
medium-sized TRBJ2-1 TRBD2 TRBV12-3/TRBV12-4 TGTGCCAGCAGCCTCCACTTTACTAGCGGAGAGCACAATGAGCAGTTCTTC CASSLHFTSGEHNEQFF
medium-sized TRBJ2-3 . TRBV5-6 TGTGCCAGCAGCCTCACTGGGGGGGATACGCAGTATTTT CASSLTGGDTQYF
many TRBJ1-2 TRBD1 TRBV5-6 TGTGCCAGCAGCTCGGGGACAGGGGCCTTCTATGGCTACACCTTC CASSSGTGAFYGYTF
. TRBJ2-1 TRBD2 TRBV28 TGTGCCAGCTTTATGGGGACTAGTGGGGCCAATGAGCAGTTCTTC CASFMGTSGANEQFF
. TRBJ1-4 TRBD1 TRBV5-1 TGCGCCAGCAGCACCGGGACAGGGCGTGAAAAACTGTTTTTT CASSTGTGREKLFF
many TRBJ1-4 TRBD1 TRBV18 TGTGCCAGCTCACCACCGACAGGGATTGGCGAAAAACTGTTTTTT CASSPPTGIGEKLFF
. TRBJ2-5 . TRBV20-1 TGCAGTGCTAGAGATGAGGCGACAGCTGTTTTACAAGAGACCCAGTACTTC CSARDEATAVLQETQYF
. TRBJ2-3 TRBD2 TRBV6-5 TGTGCCAGCAGCGGGGGGGGACTAGGGAGCACAGATACGCAGTATTTT CASSGGGLGSTDTQYF
many TRBJ2-2 . TRBV7-2 TGTGCCAGCAGCCTCCGGGGGGCCGCGAACACCGGGGAGCTGTTTTTT CASSLRGAANTGELFF
. TRBJ1-1 . TRBV7-2 TGTGCCAGCAGCTTGATCAGGGGTCAGGACACTGAAGCTTTCTTT CASSLIRGQDTEAFF
. TRBJ2-1 TRBD1 TRBV12-3/TRBV12-4 TGTGCCAATAGTCGGGACAGGGGCCAGGACAATGAGCAGTTCTTC CANSRDRGQDNEQFF
. TRBJ2-1 TRBD2 TRBV19 TGTGCCAGTAGTGCGGGGACTAGCACCTTCGATGAGCAGTTCTTC CASSAGTSTFDEQFF
. TRBJ2-7 . TRBV19 TGTGCCACAACTGACAGGCCGCCCTACGAGCAGTACTTC CATTDRPPYEQYF
. TRBJ2-7 . TRBV6-1 TGTGCCAGCAGCCAAGATTACGTAGGCGACGAGCAGTACTTC CASSQDYVGDEQYF
. TRBJ1-4 TRBD1 TRBV28 TGTGCCAGCAGCCCTCGACAGGGCGCAACTAATGAAAAACTGTTTTTT CASSPRQGATNEKLFF
medium-sized TRBJ2-3 . TRBV6-5 TGTGCCAGCAGTACCCTGAGACTCTGGAGGCAGTATTTT CASSTLRLWRQYF
medium-sized TRBJ2-7 . TRBV6-5 TGTGCCAGCAGTTACTCGGGGAGCCTTCCCTACGAGCAGTACTTC CASSYSGSLPYEQYF
. TRBJ2-3 . TRBV29-1 TGCAGCGTCTATAGGGGGGGGAGCACAGATACGCAGTATTTT CSVYRGGSTDTQYF
. TRBJ1-1 TRBD1 TRBV7-9 TGTGCCAGCAGCTCTACAGGGGAGGGAGCTTTCTTT CASSSTGEGAFF
. TRBJ2-7 TRBD2 TRBV20-1 TGCAGTGCTCGAGGACTAGCGGGCCAAACCTACGAGCAGTACTTC CSARGLAGQTYEQYF
. TRBJ2-7 . TRBV21-1 TGTGCCAGCAGCATGCGATCGGGACTAGCGGGCTACGAGCAGTACTTC CASSMRSGLAGYEQYF
. TRBJ1-2 . TRBV14 TGTGCCAGCAGCCAAGGGACAGCATCTAGCGGCTACACCTTC CASSQGTASSGYTF
many TRBJ1-3 TRBD1 TRBV6-5 TGTGCCAGCAGTCGGACAGGGAGGGACACCATATATTTT CASSRTGRDTIYF
few TRBJ2-3 . TRBV29-1 TGCAGCGTTGGTGCGGACGATACGCAGTATTTT CSVGADDTQYF
medium-sized TRBJ1-2 TRBD1 TRBV27 TGTGCCAGCAGTACCACGACAGGGCAGGGCTACACCTTC CASSTTTGQGYTF
medium-sized TRBJ2-5 . TRBV29-1 TGCAGCGTTGGGGTCCGAGAGACCCAGTACTTC CSVGVRETQYF
. TRBJ1-6 TRBD1 TRBV6-2/TRBV6-3 TGTGCCAGCGAGGACAGGGCCAATTCACCCCTCCACTTT CASEDRANSPLHF
. TRBJ1-1 TRBD1 TRBV28 TGTGCCAGCAGCACCCAAACAGGGGCCATGAACACTGAAGCTTTCTTT CASSTQTGAMNTEAFF
few TRBJ1-1 . TRBV6-2/TRBV6-3 TGTGCCAGCAGCCTAGAGAACACTGAAGCTTTCTTT CASSLENTEAFF
many TRBJ2-1 . TRBV18 TGTGCCAGCTCACCTCCCGGGACGCAGAAGGAGCAGTTCTTC CASSPPGTQKEQFF
medium-sized TRBJ2-3 TRBD1 TRBV24-1 TGTGCCACCAGTGATCCAGGACAGGGGGCCGCGGATACGCAGTATTTT CATSDPGQGAADTQYF
. TRBJ2-7 . TRBV5-1 TGCGCCAGCAGCGCCACTGGTTCCTACGAGCAGTACTTC CASSATGSYEQYF
. TRBJ1-3 . TRBV6-5 TGTGCCAGCAGGGCGACAGGCTCTGGAAACACCATATATTTT CASRATGSGNTIYF